Listed below are T cell receptor beta chains from one sample, sequenced in a study of blood T cell repertoires in COVID-19. Sequenced by immunoSEQ multiplex PCR; TCRdb stores in-frame clones only, minus some. The repertoire holds 200,000 to 300,000 clones, 75% to 85% seen once, with 5.5% in the top ten. Material: peripheral blood. The receptors come from a human donor in a cohort sampled during active COVID-19. Both conserved end residues are part of each CDR3. A D gene is named only where the DNA matches it firmly. Clone size is shown for a subset of rows, as once, few, many or a class of expanded clone.

>14|TRBV20-1|.|.|TRBJ1-1
TGCAGTGCTAGTTGGGGAGGGGTGAACACTGAAGCTTTCTTT
CSASWGGVNTEAFF
>13|TRBV2|.|.|TRBJ1-5
TGTGCCTGTGGGGACAATAGCAATCAGCCCCAGCATTTT
CACGDNSNQPQHF
>13|TRBV6-2/TRBV6-3|.|.|TRBJ2-7
TGTGCCAGCAGTCCGGCGGGGACAGACAAGCAGTACTTC
CASSPAGTDKQYF
>17|TRBV5-4|TRBD1|.|TRBJ1-6
TGTGCCAGCAGCACCGGCCCCGGGACAGGGGGCAATTCACCCCTCCACTTT
CASSTGPGTGGNSPLHF
>15|TRBV14|.|few|TRBJ2-7
TGTGCCAGCAGCCAAGGACTTAAGAGCTCCTACGAGCAGTACTTC
CASSQGLKSSYEQYF
>13|TRBV7-9|.|.|TRBJ1-4
TGTGCCAGCACCCTAACGTCTAATGAAAAACTGTTTTTT
CASTLTSNEKLFF
>15|TRBV4-1|.|few|TRBJ2-3
TGCGCCAGCAGCGTTCGGGACTCCGGTGGGGGTACGCAGTATTTT
CASSVRDSGGGTQYF
>16|TRBV19|TRBD1|.|TRBJ1-5
TGTGCCAGTAGTATGTGGGGACAGGGATGGAATCAGCCCCAGCATTTT
CASSMWGQGWNQPQHF
>13|TRBV29-1|.|.|TRBJ1-3
TGCAGCGTTGAATCTGGGGGAGGAAGCACCATATATTTT
CSVESGGGSTIYF
>14|TRBV29-1|.|few|TRBJ2-3
TGCAGCGTTGGCATCGGGTCTAGCACAGATACGCAGTATTTT
CSVGIGSSTDTQYF
>14|TRBV30|.|.|TRBJ2-3
TGTGCCTGGAGATTGAGTGAGAGCACAGATACGCAGTATTTT
CAWRLSESTDTQYF
>15|TRBV10-2|.|.|TRBJ2-1
TGCGCCAGCATCTCTGGGACTGCGGAAAGGAATGAGCAGTTCTTC
CASISGTAERNEQFF
>16|TRBV24-1|.|.|TRBJ2-3
TGTGCCACCAGTGACCCCGACAGCTCTCTTGGATATACGCAGTATTTT
CATSDPDSSLGYTQYF
>12|TRBV5-1|.|.|TRBJ1-2
TGCGCCAGCAGCTTTGCCGGGGAGGGCTACACCTTC
CASSFAGEGYTF
>12|TRBV28|.|once|TRBJ1-5
TGTGCCGCCGGAGGGGCGGAACAGCCCCAGCATTTT
CAAGGAEQPQHF
>13|TRBV27|.|.|TRBJ2-7
TGTGCCAGCAGTACAACAGGAAGCTACGAGCAGTACTTC
CASSTTGSYEQYF
>13|TRBV7-9|.|once|TRBJ1-1
TGTGCCAGCAGCTTAGGGCAGGGGAATGAAGCTTTCTTT
CASSLGQGNEAFF
>13|TRBV6-6|.|.|TRBJ1-5
TGTGCCAGCAGTTACCTTAGCAATCAGCCCCAGCATTTT
CASSYLSNQPQHF
>21|TRBV19|TRBD2|.|TRBJ2-2
TGTGCCAGTAGTACCGAACCCGCTAGACTAGCGGGAGGGCCGGGTACCGGGGAGCTGTTTTTT
CASSTEPARLAGGPGTGELFF
>17|TRBV7-2|TRBD2|.|TRBJ2-3
TGTGCCAGCAGCTTACTGGCGGGAGGGTTAGGTGCAGATACGCAGTATTTT
CASSLLAGGLGADTQYF
>16|TRBV5-6|.|.|TRBJ2-4
TGTGCCAGCAGTCAACCGGGGTCCCTTACCAAAAACATTCAGTACTTC
CASSQPGSLTKNIQYF
>13|TRBV30|TRBD1|.|TRBJ1-2
TGTGCCCACCGGGACAGGGGTTTGGGTGGCTACACCTTC
CAHRDRGLGGYTF
>17|TRBV18|.|few|TRBJ2-2
TGTGCCAGCTCACCACTTATCACGGGAAGCGACACCGGGGAGCTGTTTTTT
CASSPLITGSDTGELFF
>13|TRBV2|TRBD2|once|TRBJ2-1
TGTGCCGGTCGGACTAGCGGGAGTAGAGAGCAGTTCTTC
CAGRTSGSREQFF
>17|TRBV19|TRBD1|few|TRBJ1-6
TGTGCCAGTAGTATCGGGACAGGGAAAGGACTAATGCCACCCCTCCACTTT
CASSIGTGKGLMPPLHF
>16|TRBV18|.|.|TRBJ1-1
TGTGCCAGCTCACCCGGGGTCCTCACCCTGAACACTGAAGCTTTCTTT
CASSPGVLTLNTEAFF
>15|TRBV9|.|.|TRBJ2-5
TGTGCCAGCGGTGAATCGGGGATTATTCAAGAGACCCAGTACTTC
CASGESGIIQETQYF
>16|TRBV28|.|.|TRBJ1-1
TGTGCCAGCAGTTCCCAAACCCCTGGGGGGAATACTGAAGCTTTCTTT
CASSSQTPGGNTEAFF
>14|TRBV28|TRBD2|.|TRBJ2-3
TGTGCCAGCGGTACTAGCGGAGGCACAGATACGCAGTATTTT
CASGTSGGTDTQYF